A single T cell receptor beta chain is shown here with its context. Antigen specificity is unknown. The data were taken from a study of CD8 T cells in ankylosing spondylitis. Trimming removed 0 bases at V and 14 bases at J, with 18 bases between. Germline V gene lookup returns CDR1 SGDLS and CDR2 YYNGEE. The CDR3 length is 15 residues. Broader study findings: Past research had described some motif variants in reactive arthritis synovial fluid and blood. A TCR beta motif of under 10 highly homologous variants seemed to mark ankylosing spondylitis blood.

TCRdb recomputed calls from the 5' RACE reads with MiXCR, one row per CDR3 protein. The top ten clones hold about 14% of a sample with about 330,000 distinct CDR3 sequences, 6.5% to 10% of them seen once. The TCR was taken from a male donor with ankylosing spondylitis. The sample comprised blood, either unsorted or a sorted T cell fraction (not recorded which). V gene TRBV9 combines with J gene TRBJ1-6; D might be TRBD1 (6 bases). CDR3 in DNA: TGTGCCAGCAGCGTAGAATGGGAGGACAGTAGGGCCCTCCACTTT. The encoded protein is CASSVEWEDSRALHF.